A single sample gave rise to the 20 T cell receptor beta chains below, sequenced in a study of blood T cell repertoires in COVID-19. Clones were read by immunoSEQ multiplex PCR, and TCRdb kept only the in-frame ones, dropping some. The sample lists about 130,000 clones, approximately 80% occurring once. Source material: peripheral blood. The source of these receptors is an elderly woman with acute or convalescent COVID-19.

The chain couples TRBV5-4 to TRBJ2-3; 7 bases are shared with TRBD2. CDR1 is SGHNT, CDR2 YYREEE, per germline (reference sequence). This CDR3 spans 16 amino acids. V was pared by 3 bases and J by 2 bases, with 9 bases of the junction left unmatched. The CDR3 region is CASSSSGRGITDTQYF. For the CDR3, the DNA is TGTGCCAGCAGCTCGTCAGGGAGGGGAATCACAGATACGCAGTATTTT.

This chain connects TRBV7-9 to TRBJ2-1; 10 nucleotides match TRBD1. The CDR3 sequence is 16 residues long. Unmatched junction bases numbered 14, after V lost 5 bases and J lost 10 bases. Germline CDR1 reads SEHNR; CDR2 reads FQNEAQ (reference sequence). CDR3 residues: CASSKGSGTGAHEQFF. The CDR3 nucleotides are TGTGCCAGCAGCAAAGGGAGTGGGACAGGGGCACACGAGCAGTTCTTC.

The rearrangement uses TRBV5-4 and TRBJ1-3; a weak D match, TRBD1 (6 bases). CDR1 is SGHNT, CDR2 YYREEE, per germline (reference sequence). V lost 1 base to trimming and J lost 4 bases, with 12 bases between them. The CDR3 runs 15 residues. CDR3 amino acids: CASSLSGARGNTIYF. The CDR3 DNA reads as TGTGCCAGCAGCTTGTCAGGGGCGAGAGGAAACACCATATATTTT.

CDR3 nucleotides: TGTGCCAGCAGCTTAACAGGGACAGGGAATCAGCCCCAGCATTTT. The encoded protein is CASSLTGTGNQPQHF. The rearrangement links TRBV7-8 to TRBJ1-5; 9 nucleotides align to TRBD1. Unmatched junction bases numbered 3, after V lost 2 bases and J lost 4 bases. The CDR3 is 15 amino acids. Germline V gene lookup returns CDR1 SGHVS and CDR2 FQNEAQ.

V is TRBV27 and J is TRBJ2-7, with a tentative D call TRBD1 (5 bases). The germline V gene encodes CDR1 MNHEY and CDR2 SMNVEV (reference sequence). This CDR3 comprises 14 residues. V was clipped by 3 bases and J by 2 bases, with 11 bases between them. The CDR3 protein is CASSLRQGTYEQYF. CDR3 sequence (DNA): TGTGCCAGCAGTTTGCGCCAGGGAACCTACGAGCAGTACTTC.

This chain uses TRBV27 with TRBJ2-3; 7 bases agree with TRBD2. This CDR3 spans 18 amino acids. The V and J ends lost 5 bases and 1 base, in that order; junction bases with no gene match: 15. CDR1 and CDR2 (germline): MNHEY, SMNVEV (reference sequence). CDR3 amino acids: CASSHRAPGLLGTDTQYF. DNA for the CDR3: TGTGCCAGCAGTCACCGGGCCCCGGGACTACTCGGCACAGATACGCAGTATTTT.

This clone has a single count. The rearrangement joins TRBV29-1 to TRBJ2-6, with D possibly matching TRBD2 (6 bases). V lost 6 bases and J 0 bases, leaving 12 bases between the germline ends. Looked up from germline, CDR1 is SQVTM and CDR2 is ANQGSEA. This CDR3 comprises 15 residues. The CDR3 sequence: CSVGGGSSGANVLTF. The CDR3 DNA follows: TGCAGCGTCGGCGGAGGGAGCTCTGGGGCCAACGTCCTGACTTTC.

The rearrangement uses TRBV10-3 and TRBJ1-1, with unresolved D. In germline, CDR1 is ENHRY, CDR2 SYGVKD. V dropped 3 bases and J dropped 7 bases, with 9 bases sitting between them. The CDR3 contains 12 residues. Here the CDR3 DNA reads TGTGCCATCAGTGAAAGCGGCGATGAAGCTTTCTTT. It yields the protein CAISESGDEAFF.

The chain has TRBV21-1 and TRBJ1-2; the table's D call, TRBD1, was not checked against the DNA. TRBV21-1 is designated a pseudogene. The CDR3 extends over 17 amino acids. CDR3 in amino acids: CASSKVGQLKTNYGYTF. The CDR3 DNA reads as TGTGCCAGCAGCAAAGTGGGACAGTTGAAAACTAACTATGGCTACACCTTC.

V and J are TRBV4-3 and TRBJ1-2, with 9 bases lining up with TRBD1. The V gene end was trimmed by 3 bases and the J gene end by 8 bases; junction bases not matched to a gene: 19. Germline CDR1 reads LGHNA; CDR2 reads YSLEER. The CDR3 runs 18 residues. The DNA of the CDR3 is TGCGCCAGCAGCCAGTTGACGCAAACAGGGGGCCGCGAGCCCGGCTACACCTTC. Its translation: CASSQLTQTGGREPGYTF.

The chain links TRBV11-2 to TRBJ2-3; 9 bases are a match to TRBD2. J lost 3 bases, V lost 1 base, and 5 bases had no gene match. The CDR3 covers 16 residues. Per germline, CDR1 SGHAT and CDR2 FQNNGV. CDR3 sequence: CASSLVGGGVTDTQYF. Here the CDR3 DNA reads TGTGCCAGCAGCTTAGTAGGCGGGGGGGTAACAGATACGCAGTATTTT.

The rearrangement links TRBV7-2 to TRBJ2-1; D may be TRBD2 (6 bases). The CDR3 loop spans 16 amino acids. Germline assignment: CDR1 SGHTA and CDR2 FQGNSA. The V end lost 0 bases, the J end lost 1 base, and 10 bases lay between the germline ends. DNA for the CDR3: TGTGCCAGCAGCTTAGCGCTAGCGATGTCCTACAATGAGCAGTTCTTC. It translates to CASSLALAMSYNEQFF. The full variable domain, rest sourced from reference TRBV7-2 and TRBJ2-1, is GAGVSQSPSNKVTEKGKDVELRCDPISGHTALYWYRQSLGQGLEFLIYFQGNSAPDKSGLPSDRFSAERTGGSVSTLTIQRTQQEDSAVYLCASSLALAMSYNEQFFGPGTRLTVL.

V is TRBV5-6 and J is TRBJ2-7; 9 nucleotides match TRBD2. V shed 2 bases and J 3 bases; nucleotides not matched to a gene: 6. CDR1 and CDR2 (germline): SGHDT, YYEEEE. The CDR3 length is 15 residues. The CDR3 bases are TGTGCCAGCAGCTTTGAGCGGGGGGATTTCTACGAGCAGTACTTC. Amino acid sequence: CASSFERGDFYEQYF.

J is TRBJ2-7 and V is TRBV7-3; D is unclear. Trimming took 4 bases from V and 7 from J, leaving 14 bases between them. This CDR3 is 13 amino acids long. Germline V CDR1 and CDR2: SGHTA, FQGTGA. CDR3 in amino acids: CASSSDGVGEQYF. For the CDR3, the DNA is TGTGCCAGCAGCTCCGACGGAGTTGGGGAGCAGTACTTC. The whole variable domain, remainder taken from reference TRBV7-3 and TRBJ2-7, is GAGVSQTPSNKVTEKGKYVELRCDPISGHTALYWYRQSLGQGPEFLIYFQGTGAADDSGLPNDRFFAVRPEGSVSTLKIQRTERGDSAVYLCASSSDGVGEQYFGPGTRLTVT.

J is TRBJ1-6 and V is TRBV10-3; D might be TRBD1 (5 bases). V lost 2 bases, J lost 6 bases, and 14 bases lay in between. CDR3 size: 16 residues. Germline CDR1 reads ENHRY; CDR2 reads SYGVKD. The CDR3 here is CAISELRGSPNSPLHF. DNA for the CDR3: TGTGCCATCAGTGAGCTTCGGGGGAGCCCTAATTCACCCCTCCACTTT.

This chain connects TRBV5-4 to TRBJ1-2; TRBD1 matches 7 bases. Germline assignment: CDR1 SGHNT and CDR2 YYREEE (reference sequence). The CDR3 length is 15 residues. V lost 4 bases to trimming and J lost 5 bases; unmatched junction nucleotides: 11. DNA of the CDR3: TGTGCCAGCAGCCAAAACCGACAGGGCACATATGGCTACACCTTC. It is translated as CASSQNRQGTYGYTF.

The J gene is TRBJ2-2, the V gene TRBV6-5, with TRBD2 as a possible D gene (5 bases). V lost 7 bases and J lost 10, with 13 bases in between. Germline loops: CDR1 MNHEY, CDR2 SVGAGI. The CDR3 has 12 residues. The chain's CDR3 is CASTRGSEELFF. DNA of the CDR3: TGTGCCAGCACCCGGGGTAGCGAGGAGCTGTTTTTT.

The chain combines TRBV2 with TRBJ2-3; 7 positions match TRBD2. V lost 4 bases and J lost 2; bases outside the gene matches: 6. The CDR3 loop spans 15 amino acids. Germline V gene sequence: CDR1 SNHLY, CDR2 FYNNEI. The CDR3 spells CASSAGTIPTDTQYF. In DNA, the CDR3 is TGTGCCAGCAGTGCCGGGACTATTCCCACAGATACGCAGTATTTT. The entire variable domain, with the rest obtained from reference TRBV2 and TRBJ2-3, is as follows: EPEVTQTPSHQVTQMGQEVILRCVPISNHLYFYWYRQILGQKVEFLVSFYNNEISEKSEIFDDQFSVERPDGSNFTLKIRSTKLEDSAMYFCASSAGTIPTDTQYFGPGTRLTVL.

The table lists this clone with a few counts. The chain couples TRBV5-1 to TRBJ2-3; weak D call: TRBD1 (7 bases). The CDR3 runs to 14 residues. Trimming cost V 6 bases and J 1 base, with 12 bases left between them. Per the germline V gene, CDR1 is SGHRS and CDR2 is YFSETQ. CDR3 sequence: CASIAGTGTDTQYF. In DNA form, the CDR3 reads TGCGCCAGCATTGCGGGGACAGGCACAGATACGCAGTATTTT.

This clone came up once. The genes are TRBV7-9 and TRBJ1-2; 9 positions match TRBD1. The germline V gene encodes CDR1 SEHNR and CDR2 FQNEAQ (reference sequence). The V and J ends lost 5 bases and 7 bases, in that order; junction bases with no gene match: 14. This CDR3 contains 16 residues. In DNA form, the CDR3 reads TGTGCCAGCAGCCCACCCCCGAGGGACAGGGTGGTTGGCTACACCTTC. Translating gives CASSPPPRDRVVGYTF.